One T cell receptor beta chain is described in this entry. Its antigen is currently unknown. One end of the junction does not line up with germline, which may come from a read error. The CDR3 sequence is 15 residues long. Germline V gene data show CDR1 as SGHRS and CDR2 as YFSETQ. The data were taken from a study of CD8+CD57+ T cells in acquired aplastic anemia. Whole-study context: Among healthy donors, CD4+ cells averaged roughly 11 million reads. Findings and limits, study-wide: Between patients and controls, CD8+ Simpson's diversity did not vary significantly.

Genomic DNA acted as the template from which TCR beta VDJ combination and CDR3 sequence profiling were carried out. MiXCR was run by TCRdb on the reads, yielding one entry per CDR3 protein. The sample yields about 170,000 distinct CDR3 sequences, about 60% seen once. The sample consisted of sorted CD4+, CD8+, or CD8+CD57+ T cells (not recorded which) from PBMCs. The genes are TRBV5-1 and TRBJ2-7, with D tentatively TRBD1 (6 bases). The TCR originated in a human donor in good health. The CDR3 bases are TGCGCCAGCAGCCCGACCTCCACGGGACAAGGCGAGCAATACTTC. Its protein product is CASSPTSTGQGEQYF.